The rows below give T cell receptor beta chains drawn from one sample of a study of regulatory T cells in long-lasting Graves disease. TCRdb reprocessed the multiplex PCR reads via MiXCR and lists one record per CDR3 protein. The table lists fewer than 400,000 distinct CDR3 sequences, less than 25% of them singletons. Material: peripheral blood mononuclear cells (PBMCs), obtained when the disease was refractory, from a patient treated with antithyroid drugs. The receptors here all came from a female donor with Graves disease. Both conserved end residues are trimmed from each CDR3. The D gene is left open where the match is weak.

d_call	v_call	j_call	cdr3_aa
TRBD1	TRBV2	TRBJ2-7	ASSEQGTALYEQY
NA	TRBV19	TRBJ1-6	ASSIGGVDSPLH
NA	TRBV7-2	TRBJ2-2	ASSQPGPRGVGELF
NA	TRBV6-2/TRBV6-3	TRBJ2-2	ASGLAYTGELF
NA	TRBV12-5	TRBJ1-5	ASGLPDGGNQPQH
NA	TRBV9	TRBJ1-2	ASSVGGDYGYT
TRBD2	TRBV4-2	TRBJ2-7	ASSQEYPSGYEQY
NA	TRBV7-2	TRBJ1-6	ASSLVFNSPLH
TRBD2	TRBV7-9	TRBJ2-7	ARRTSGIESYEQY
TRBD2	TRBV4-1	TRBJ2-7	ASSQDPLTSGIYEQY
NA	TRBV7-2	TRBJ1-1	ASSLGVIGRLGAEAF
TRBD2	TRBV5-6	TRBJ2-2	ASSLETSGSHTGELF
TRBD2	TRBV6-1	TRBJ2-7	ASRDPPSGGSYEQY
TRBD1	TRBV12-5	TRBJ1-4	ASGFLIGQGFRTNEKLF
NA	TRBV7-9	TRBJ1-5	ASSEAATNQPQH
TRBD2	TRBV10-3	TRBJ2-5	AISEPGGTQY
NA	TRBV30	TRBJ2-7	AWSDEGRPYEQY
TRBD1	TRBV6-1	TRBJ1-1	ASSPRVAGGYTEAF
NA	TRBV19	TRBJ2-7	ASSEMGSSEQY
TRBD1	TRBV28	TRBJ1-1	ASRQGLDTEAF